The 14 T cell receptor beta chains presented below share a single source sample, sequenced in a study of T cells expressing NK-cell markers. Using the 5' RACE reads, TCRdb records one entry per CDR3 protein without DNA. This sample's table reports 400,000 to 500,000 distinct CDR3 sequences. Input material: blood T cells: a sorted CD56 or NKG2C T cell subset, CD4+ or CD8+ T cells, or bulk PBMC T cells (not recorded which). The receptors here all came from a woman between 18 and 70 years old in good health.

The chain's CDR3 is CASSYDRLVRPLHF. This chain links TRBV6-5 with TRBJ1-6; TCRdb designates TRBD1, a call that cannot be tested without DNA. Germline V gene lookup returns CDR1 MNHEY and CDR2 SVGAGI. This CDR3 region has 14 residues.

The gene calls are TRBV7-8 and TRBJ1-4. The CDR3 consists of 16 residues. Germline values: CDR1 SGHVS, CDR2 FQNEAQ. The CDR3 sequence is CASSPFGGATNEKLFF.

CDR3 in amino acids: CASSKGQGSGANVLTF. The rearrangement uses TRBV6-2 or TRBV6-3 and TRBJ2-6. The CDR3 is 16 residues long. Germline loops: CDR1 MNHEY, CDR2 SVGEGT.

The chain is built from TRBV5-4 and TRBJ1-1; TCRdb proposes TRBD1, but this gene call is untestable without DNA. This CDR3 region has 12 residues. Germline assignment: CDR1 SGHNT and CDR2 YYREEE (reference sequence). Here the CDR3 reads CASSFQTAEAFF.

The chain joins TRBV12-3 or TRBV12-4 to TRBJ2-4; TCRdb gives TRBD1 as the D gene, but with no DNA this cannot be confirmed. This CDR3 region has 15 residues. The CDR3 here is CASSLAGTGGNIQYF.

The CDR3 loop reads CASSLAGALNYGYTF. The V gene is TRBV7-9, the J gene TRBJ1-2. The CDR3 covers 15 residues. Germline V CDR1 and CDR2: SEHNR, FQNEAQ (reference sequence).

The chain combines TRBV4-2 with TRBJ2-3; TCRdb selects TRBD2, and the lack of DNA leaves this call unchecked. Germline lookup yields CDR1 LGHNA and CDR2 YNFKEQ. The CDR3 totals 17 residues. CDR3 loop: CASSQDGRGDRTDTQYF.

The CDR3 reads CASSARANTGELFF. The V call is TRBV2, the J call TRBJ2-2. This CDR3 comprises 14 residues. Germline V lookup: CDR1 SNHLY, CDR2 FYNNEI. The full variable domain, completed using reference TRBV2 and TRBJ2-2, is EPEVTQTPSHQVTQMGQEVILRCVPISNHLYFYWYRQILGQKVEFLVSFYNNEISEKSEIFDDQFSVERPDGSNFTLKIRSTKLEDSAMYFCASSARANTGELFFGEGSRLTVL.

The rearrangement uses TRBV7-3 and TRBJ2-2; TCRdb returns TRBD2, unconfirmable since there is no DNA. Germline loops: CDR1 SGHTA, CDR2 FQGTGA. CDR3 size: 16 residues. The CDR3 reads CASSDLAAAFTGELFF.

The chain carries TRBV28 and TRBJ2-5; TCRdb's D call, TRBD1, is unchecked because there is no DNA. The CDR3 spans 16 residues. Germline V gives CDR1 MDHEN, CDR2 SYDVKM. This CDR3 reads CASSFSPGGLEETQYF.

The CDR3 here is CASSPKIPSSGAHNEQFF. V gene TRBV2 combines with J gene TRBJ2-1; TCRdb designates TRBD2, a call that cannot be tested without DNA. This CDR3 has 18 amino acids. Germline V gene sequence: CDR1 SNHLY, CDR2 FYNNEI. Filled out from reference TRBV2 and TRBJ2-1, the complete variable domain reads EPEVTQTPSHQVTQMGQEVILRCVPISNHLYFYWYRQILGQKVEFLVSFYNNEISEKSEIFDDQFSVERPDGSNFTLKIRSTKLEDSAMYFCASSPKIPSSGAHNEQFFGPGTRLTVL.

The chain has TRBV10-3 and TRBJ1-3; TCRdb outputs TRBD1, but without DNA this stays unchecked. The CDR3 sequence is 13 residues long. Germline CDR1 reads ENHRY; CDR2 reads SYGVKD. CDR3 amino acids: CASSQGGRNTIYF.

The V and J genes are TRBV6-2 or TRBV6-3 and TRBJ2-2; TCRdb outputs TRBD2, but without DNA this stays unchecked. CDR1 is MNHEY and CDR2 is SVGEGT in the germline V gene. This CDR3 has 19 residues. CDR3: CASRPIMTSGSYNTGELFF.

This CDR3 reads CASHSYRDANNEQFF. The rearrangement links TRBV7-9 to TRBJ2-1; TCRdb picks TRBD1, but there is no DNA to check that call. CDR1 and CDR2 (germline): SEHNR, FQNEAQ (reference sequence). This CDR3 spans 15 amino acids.